This T cell receptor beta chain was sequenced in a study of cytomegalovirus exposure and HLA in healthy donors. Study-level findings and limits: In a later analysis, the majority of CMV-associated beta chains seemingly showed HLA restriction.

This CDR3 has 20 amino acids. V was clipped by 2 bases and J by 5 bases; unmatched bases: 23. Looked up from germline, CDR1 is GTSNPN and CDR2 is SVGIG (reference sequence). Remarks on this clone: Its matching antigen is unknown.

PCR amplification relied on 60 Vbeta primers (plus 13 Jbeta primers). The table came from immunoSEQ multiplex PCR; TCRdb's copy has only in-frame clones and leaves some out. Among more than 50,000 clones listed, roughly 71% were seen once. V and J are TRBV30 and TRBJ2-5, with 10 bases lining up with TRBD2. The source material was PBMCs. This receptor was obtained from a man between 50 and 59 years old in good health and CMV-seropositive. This chain's CDR3 is CAWSRTRTSGRPYRSETQYF. The CDR3 DNA follows: TGTGCCTGGAGTCGGACTAGGACTAGCGGACGACCCTACCGGTCGGAGACCCAGTACTTC.